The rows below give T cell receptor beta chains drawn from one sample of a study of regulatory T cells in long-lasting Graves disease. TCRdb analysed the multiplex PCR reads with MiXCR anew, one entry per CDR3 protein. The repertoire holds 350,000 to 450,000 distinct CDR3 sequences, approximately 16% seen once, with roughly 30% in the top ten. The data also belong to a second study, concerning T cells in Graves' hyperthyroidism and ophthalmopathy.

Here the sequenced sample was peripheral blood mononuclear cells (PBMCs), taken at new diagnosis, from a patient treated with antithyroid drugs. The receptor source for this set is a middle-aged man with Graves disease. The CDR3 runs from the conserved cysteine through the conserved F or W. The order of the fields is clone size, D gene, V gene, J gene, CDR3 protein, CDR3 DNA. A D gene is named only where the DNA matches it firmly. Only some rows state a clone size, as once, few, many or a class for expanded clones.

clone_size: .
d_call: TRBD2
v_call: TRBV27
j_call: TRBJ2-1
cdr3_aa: CASSDPRGLVGYNEQFF
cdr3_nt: TGTGCCAGCAGTGACCCTCGAGGACTAGTGGGATATAATGAGCAGTTCTTC

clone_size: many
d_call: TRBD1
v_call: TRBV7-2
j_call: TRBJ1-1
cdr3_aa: CASSSQGSDTEAFF
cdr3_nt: TGTGCCAGCAGCTCACAGGGGTCGGACACTGAAGCTTTCTTT

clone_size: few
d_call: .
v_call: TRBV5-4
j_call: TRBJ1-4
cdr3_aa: CASSLGYPGAATNEKLFF
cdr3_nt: TGTGCCAGCAGCTTGGGGTATCCGGGGGCAGCAACTAATGAAAAACTGTTTTTT

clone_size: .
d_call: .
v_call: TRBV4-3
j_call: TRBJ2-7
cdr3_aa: CASSQQRGRGETLPLYEQYF
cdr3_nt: TGCGCCAGCAGCCAACAACGGGGACGGGGAGAGACGCTCCCACTCTACGAGCAGTACTTC

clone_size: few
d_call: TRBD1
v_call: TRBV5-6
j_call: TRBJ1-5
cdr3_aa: CASSRGQVNQPQHF
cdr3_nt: TGTGCCAGCAGTAGGGGACAGGTCAATCAGCCCCAGCATTTT

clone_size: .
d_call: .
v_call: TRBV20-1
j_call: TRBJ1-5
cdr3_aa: CSARDPIDNQPQHF
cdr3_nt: TGCAGTGCTAGAGATCCCATTGACAATCAGCCCCAGCATTTT

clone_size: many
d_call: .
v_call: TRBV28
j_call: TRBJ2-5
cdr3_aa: CASSLGGYAQYF
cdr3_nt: TGTGCCAGCAGTTTAGGAGGGTATGCCCAGTACTTC

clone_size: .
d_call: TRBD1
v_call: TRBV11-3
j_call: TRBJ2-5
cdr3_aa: CASSAGQDLQETQYF
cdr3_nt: TGTGCCAGCAGCGCTGGACAGGACCTTCAAGAGACCCAGTACTTC

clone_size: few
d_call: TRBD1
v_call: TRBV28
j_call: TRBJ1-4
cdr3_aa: CASSLFGTGNEKLFF
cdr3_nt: TGTGCCAGCAGTTTATTCGGGACAGGGAATGAAAAACTGTTTTTT

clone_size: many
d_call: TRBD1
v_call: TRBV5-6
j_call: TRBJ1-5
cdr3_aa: CASSALKDRANQPQHF
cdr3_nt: TGTGCCAGCAGCGCCCTAAAGGACAGGGCAAATCAGCCCCAGCATTTT

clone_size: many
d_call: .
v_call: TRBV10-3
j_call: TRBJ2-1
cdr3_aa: CAISESTQVNEQFF
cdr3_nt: TGTGCCATCAGTGAGTCGACTCAGGTCAATGAGCAGTTCTTC

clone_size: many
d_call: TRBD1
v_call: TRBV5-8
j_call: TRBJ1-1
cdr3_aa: CASSWGTVMNTEAFF
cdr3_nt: TGTGCCAGCAGCTGGGGGACAGTCATGAACACTGAAGCTTTCTTT

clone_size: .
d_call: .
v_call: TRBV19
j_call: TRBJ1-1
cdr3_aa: CASGWVREQAFF
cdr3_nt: TGTGCCAGTGGCTGGGTCCGCGAACAGGCTTTCTTT

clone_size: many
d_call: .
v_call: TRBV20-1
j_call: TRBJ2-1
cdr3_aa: CSAQRQGRYNEQFF
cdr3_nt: TGCAGTGCACAAAGACAAGGGCGGTACAATGAGCAGTTCTTC

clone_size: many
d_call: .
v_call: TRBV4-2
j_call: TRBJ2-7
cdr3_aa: CASSQERDSLYEQYF
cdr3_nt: TGTGCCAGCAGCCAAGAAAGGGACTCTCTCTACGAGCAGTACTTC

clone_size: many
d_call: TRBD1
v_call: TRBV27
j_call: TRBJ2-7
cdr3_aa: CASSFGLPGQGAYEQYF
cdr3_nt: TGTGCCAGCAGTTTCGGTTTACCGGGACAGGGAGCCTACGAGCAGTACTTC

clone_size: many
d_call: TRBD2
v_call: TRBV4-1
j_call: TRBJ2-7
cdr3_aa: CASSQEVAGGISEQYF
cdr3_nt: TGCGCCAGCAGCCAAGAGGTGGCGGGGGGGATATCCGAGCAGTACTTC

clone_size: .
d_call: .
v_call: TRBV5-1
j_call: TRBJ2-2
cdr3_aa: CASSLTPPDTGELFF
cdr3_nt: TGCGCCAGCAGCTTGACACCTCCGGACACCGGGGAGCTGTTTTTT

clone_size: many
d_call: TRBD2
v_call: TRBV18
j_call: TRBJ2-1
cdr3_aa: CASSPSRGGANEQFF
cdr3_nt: TGTGCCAGCTCACCAAGCCGGGGGGGGGCAAATGAGCAGTTCTTC

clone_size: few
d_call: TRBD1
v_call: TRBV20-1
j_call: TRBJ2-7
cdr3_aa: CSATSRTGLEQYF
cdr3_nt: TGCAGTGCTACGAGTCGGACAGGGTTAGAGCAGTACTTC

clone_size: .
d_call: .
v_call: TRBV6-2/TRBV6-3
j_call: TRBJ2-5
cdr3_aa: CASSYQARVGETQYF
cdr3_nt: TGTGCCAGCAGTTACCAGGCTAGAGTGGGGGAGACCCAGTACTTC

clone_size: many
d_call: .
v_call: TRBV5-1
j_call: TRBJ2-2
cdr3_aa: CASSYWAGTGELFF
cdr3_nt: TGCGCCAGCAGCTACTGGGCGGGCACCGGGGAGCTGTTTTTT

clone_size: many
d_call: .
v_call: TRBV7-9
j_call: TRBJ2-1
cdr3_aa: CASSPSGQPYNEQFF
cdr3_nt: TGTGCCAGCAGCCCGAGTGGGCAGCCCTACAATGAGCAGTTCTTC

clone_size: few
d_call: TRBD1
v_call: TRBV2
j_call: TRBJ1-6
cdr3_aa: CASLQGSSYNSPLHF
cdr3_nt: TGTGCCAGCCTACAGGGGAGCTCCTATAATTCACCCCTCCACTTT

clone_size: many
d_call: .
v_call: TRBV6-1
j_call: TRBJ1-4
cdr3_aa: CASRWGRGSEKLFF
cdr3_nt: TGTGCCAGCAGGTGGGGACGGGGATCGGAAAAACTGTTTTTT

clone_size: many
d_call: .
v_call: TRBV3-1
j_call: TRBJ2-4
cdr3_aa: CASSQGPSNIQYF
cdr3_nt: TGTGCCAGCAGCCAAGGCCCCTCAAACATTCAGTACTTC

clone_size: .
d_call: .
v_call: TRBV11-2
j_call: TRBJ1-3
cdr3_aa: CASSPKWGTGNTIYF
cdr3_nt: TGTGCCAGCAGCCCTAAATGGGGCACTGGAAACACCATATATTTT

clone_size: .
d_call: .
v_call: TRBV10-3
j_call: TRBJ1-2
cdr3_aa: CAISEGQGRGYTF
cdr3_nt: TGTGCCATCAGTGAGGGCCAGGGTAGAGGCTACACCTTC

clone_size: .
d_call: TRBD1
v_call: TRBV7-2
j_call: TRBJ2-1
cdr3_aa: CASSWTGTGGGNEQFF
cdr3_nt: TGTGCCAGCAGCTGGACCGGGACAGGGGGGGGGAATGAGCAGTTCTTC

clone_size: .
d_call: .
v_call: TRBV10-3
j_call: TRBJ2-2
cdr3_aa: CAIHGAGELFF
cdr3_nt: TGTGCCATCCATGGCGCCGGGGAGCTGTTTTTT

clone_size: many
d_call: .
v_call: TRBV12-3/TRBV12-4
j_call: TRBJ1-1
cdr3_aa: CASRELGGGTEAFF
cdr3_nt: TGTGCCAGCAGAGAGTTGGGAGGGGGCACTGAAGCTTTCTTT

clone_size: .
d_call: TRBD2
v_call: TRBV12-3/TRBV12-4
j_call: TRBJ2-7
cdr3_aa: CASSFHQGLAGYEQYF
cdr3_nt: TGTGCCAGCAGTTTCCATCAGGGACTAGCTGGCTACGAGCAGTACTTC

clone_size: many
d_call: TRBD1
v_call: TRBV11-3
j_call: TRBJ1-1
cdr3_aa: CASSPGQGGGTEAFF
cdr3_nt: TGTGCCAGCAGTCCTGGACAGGGCGGGGGTACTGAAGCTTTCTTT

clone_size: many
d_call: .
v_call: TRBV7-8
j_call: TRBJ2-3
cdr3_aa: CASSLDPSGVGSTDTQYF
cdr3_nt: TGTGCCAGCAGCTTAGACCCATCAGGTGTGGGGAGCACAGATACGCAGTATTTT

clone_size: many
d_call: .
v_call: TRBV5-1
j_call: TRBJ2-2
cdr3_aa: CASSYLDTGELFF
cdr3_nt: TGCGCCAGCAGCTACCTCGACACCGGGGAGCTGTTTTTT

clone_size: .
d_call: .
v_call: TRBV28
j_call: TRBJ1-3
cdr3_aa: CASTRLSGNTIYF
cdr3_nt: TGTGCCAGCACGAGGCTCTCTGGAAACACCATATATTTT

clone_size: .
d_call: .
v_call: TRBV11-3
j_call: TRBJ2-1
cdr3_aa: CASSSLPGTHYNEQFF
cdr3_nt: TGTGCCAGCAGCTCCCTCCCCGGGACTCACTACAATGAGCAGTTCTTC

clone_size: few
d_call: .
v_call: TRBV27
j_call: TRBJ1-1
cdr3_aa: CASSHSSTEAFF
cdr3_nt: TGTGCCAGCAGTCATAGTTCCACTGAAGCTTTCTTT

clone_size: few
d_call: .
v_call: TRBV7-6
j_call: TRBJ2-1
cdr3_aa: CASGERQSYNEQFF
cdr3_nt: TGTGCCAGCGGAGAACGGCAGAGTTACAATGAGCAGTTCTTC

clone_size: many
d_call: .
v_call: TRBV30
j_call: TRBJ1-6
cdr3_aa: CAWSVWARGNSPLHF
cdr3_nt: TGTGCCTGGAGTGTATGGGCCCGGGGCAATTCACCCCTCCACTTT

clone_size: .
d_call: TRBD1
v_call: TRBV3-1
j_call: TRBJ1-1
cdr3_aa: CASSQEIQGFTEAFF
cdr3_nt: TGTGCCAGCAGCCAAGAGATACAGGGGTTCACTGAAGCTTTCTTT

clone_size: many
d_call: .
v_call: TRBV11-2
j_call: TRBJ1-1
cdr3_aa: CASSLAPWGLNTEAFF
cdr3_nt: TGTGCCAGCAGCTTAGCCCCGTGGGGGTTGAACACTGAAGCTTTCTTT

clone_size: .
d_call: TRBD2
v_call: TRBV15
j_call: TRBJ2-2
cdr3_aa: CATSRDVGLAGGLFTGELFF
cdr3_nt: TGTGCCACCAGCAGAGATGTTGGCTTAGCGGGGGGCCTCTTCACCGGGGAGCTGTTTTTT

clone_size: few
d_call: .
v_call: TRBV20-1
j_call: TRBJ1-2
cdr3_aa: CSLWASRQYGYTF
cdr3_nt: TGCAGTCTCTGGGCGTCGAGGCAGTATGGCTACACCTTC

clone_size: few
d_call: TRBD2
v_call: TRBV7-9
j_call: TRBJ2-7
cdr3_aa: CASSPVGGGSYEQYF
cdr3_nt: TGTGCCAGCAGCCCCGTGGGGGGAGGGTCCTACGAGCAGTACTTC

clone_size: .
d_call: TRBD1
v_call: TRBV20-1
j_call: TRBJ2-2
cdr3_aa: CSARDAQGGNTGELFF
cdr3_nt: TGCAGTGCTAGAGATGCACAGGGGGGGAACACCGGGGAGCTGTTTTTT

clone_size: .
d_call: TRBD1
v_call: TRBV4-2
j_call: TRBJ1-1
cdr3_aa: CASSARQGGLNTEAFF
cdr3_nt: TGTGCCAGCAGCGCCCGACAGGGGGGTCTGAACACTGAAGCTTTCTTT

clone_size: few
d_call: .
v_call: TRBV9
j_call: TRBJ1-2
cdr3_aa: CASSAQGWLYGYTF
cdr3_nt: TGTGCCAGCAGCGCACAGGGATGGCTCTATGGCTACACCTTC

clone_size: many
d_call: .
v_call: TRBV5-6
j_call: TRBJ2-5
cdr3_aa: CASSASGSEGTAETQYF
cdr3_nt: TGTGCCAGCAGCGCAAGTGGCTCGGAGGGGACAGCGGAGACCCAGTACTTC

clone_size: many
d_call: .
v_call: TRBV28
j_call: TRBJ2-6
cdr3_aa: CASRGSRGLGSGANVLTF
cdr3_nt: TGTGCCAGCAGGGGATCAAGGGGTTTAGGCTCTGGGGCCAACGTCCTGACTTTC

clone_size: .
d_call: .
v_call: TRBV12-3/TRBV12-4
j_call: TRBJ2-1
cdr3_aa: CASSLVDEQSF
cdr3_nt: TGTGCCAGCAGTTTAGTAGATGAGCAGTCCTTC

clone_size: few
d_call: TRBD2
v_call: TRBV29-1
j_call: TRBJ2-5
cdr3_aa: CSVEVGAGGATQYF
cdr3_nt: TGCAGCGTTGAAGTCGGTGCGGGGGGCGCGACCCAGTACTTC